This TCR beta chain was observed in a study of response to subunit inactivated influenza vaccine. Regarding the study as a whole: Few additional T cells are recruited per seasonal influenza vaccination, authors suggested.

From the RT-PCR reads, TCRdb called clonotypes with MiXCR, one entry per CDR3 protein. Here the sample spans around 300,000 distinct CDR3 sequences, approximately 21% being singletons. In the case of this clonotype: What it binds is unknown.

The V and J ends lost 1 base and 2 bases, in that order; junction bases with no gene match: 4. The CDR3 covers 16 residues. Germline V CDR1 and CDR2: SGHRS, YFSETQ. The source material was PBMCs from blood, sampled about 20 months after vaccination. The rearrangement links TRBV5-1 to TRBJ2-1; TRBD2 aligns across 9 bases. The clonotype originates from a man aged 45-69 years who received an inactivated influenza vaccine. For the CDR3, the DNA is TGCGCCAGCAGCTTGACGACTAGCGGCCCCTACAATGAGCAGTTCTTC. Translation gives CASSLTTSGPYNEQFF.